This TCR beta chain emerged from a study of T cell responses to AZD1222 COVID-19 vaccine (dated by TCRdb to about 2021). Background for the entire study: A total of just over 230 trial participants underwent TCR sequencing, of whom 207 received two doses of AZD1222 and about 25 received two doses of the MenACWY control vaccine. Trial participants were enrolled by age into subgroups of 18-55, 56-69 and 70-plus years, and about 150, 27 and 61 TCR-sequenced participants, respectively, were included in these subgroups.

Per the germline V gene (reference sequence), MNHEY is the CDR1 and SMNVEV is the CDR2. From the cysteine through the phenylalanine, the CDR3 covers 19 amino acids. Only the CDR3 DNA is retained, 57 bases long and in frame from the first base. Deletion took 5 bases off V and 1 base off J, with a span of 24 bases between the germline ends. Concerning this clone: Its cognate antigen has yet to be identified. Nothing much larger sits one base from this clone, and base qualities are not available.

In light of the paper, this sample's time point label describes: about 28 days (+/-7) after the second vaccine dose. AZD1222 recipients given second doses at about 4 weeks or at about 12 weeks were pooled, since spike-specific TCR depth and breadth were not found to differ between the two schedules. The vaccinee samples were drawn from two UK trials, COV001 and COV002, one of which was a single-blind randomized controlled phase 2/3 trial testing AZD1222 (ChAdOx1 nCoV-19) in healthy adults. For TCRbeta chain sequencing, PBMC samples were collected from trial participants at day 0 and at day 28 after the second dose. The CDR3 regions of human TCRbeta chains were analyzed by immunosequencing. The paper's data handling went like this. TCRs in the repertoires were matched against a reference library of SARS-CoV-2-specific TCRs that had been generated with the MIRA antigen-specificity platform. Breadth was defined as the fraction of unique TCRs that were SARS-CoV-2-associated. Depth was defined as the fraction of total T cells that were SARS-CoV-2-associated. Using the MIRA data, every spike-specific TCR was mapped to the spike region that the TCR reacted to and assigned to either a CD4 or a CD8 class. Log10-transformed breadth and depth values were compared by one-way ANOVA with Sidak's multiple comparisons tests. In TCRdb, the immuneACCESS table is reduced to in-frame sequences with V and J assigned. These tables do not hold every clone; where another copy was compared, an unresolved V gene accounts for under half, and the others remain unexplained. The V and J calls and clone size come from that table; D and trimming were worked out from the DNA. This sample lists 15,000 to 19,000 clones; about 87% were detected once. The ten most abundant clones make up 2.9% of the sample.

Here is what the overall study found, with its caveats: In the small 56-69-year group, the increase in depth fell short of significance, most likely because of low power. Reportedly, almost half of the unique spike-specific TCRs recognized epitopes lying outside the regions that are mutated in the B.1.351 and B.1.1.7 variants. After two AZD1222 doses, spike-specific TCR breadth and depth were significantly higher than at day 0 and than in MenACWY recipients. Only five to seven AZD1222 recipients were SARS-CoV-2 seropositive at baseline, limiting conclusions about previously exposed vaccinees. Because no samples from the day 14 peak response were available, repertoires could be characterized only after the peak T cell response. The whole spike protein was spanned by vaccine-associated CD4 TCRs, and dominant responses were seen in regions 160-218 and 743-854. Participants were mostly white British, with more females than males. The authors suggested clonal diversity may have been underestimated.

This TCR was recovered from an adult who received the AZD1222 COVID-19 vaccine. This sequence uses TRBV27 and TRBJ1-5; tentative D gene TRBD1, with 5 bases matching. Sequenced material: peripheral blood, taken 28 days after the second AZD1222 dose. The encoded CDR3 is CASSELPPGILWSNQPQHF. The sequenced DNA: TGTGCCAGCAGTGAACTCCCCCCAGGGATCCTTTGGAGCAATCAGCCCCAGCATTTT.